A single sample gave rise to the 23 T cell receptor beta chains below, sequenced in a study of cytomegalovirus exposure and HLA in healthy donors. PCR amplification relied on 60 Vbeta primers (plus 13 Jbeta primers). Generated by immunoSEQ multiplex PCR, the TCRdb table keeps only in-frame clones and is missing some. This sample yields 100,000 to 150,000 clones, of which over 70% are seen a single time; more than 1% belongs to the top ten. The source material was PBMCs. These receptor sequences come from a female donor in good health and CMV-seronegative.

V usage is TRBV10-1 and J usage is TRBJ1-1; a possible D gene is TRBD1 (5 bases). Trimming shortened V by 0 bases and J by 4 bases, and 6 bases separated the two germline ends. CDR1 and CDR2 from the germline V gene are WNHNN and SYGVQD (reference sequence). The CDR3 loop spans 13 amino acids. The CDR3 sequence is CASSESGRTEAFF. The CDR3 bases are TGCGCCAGCAGTGAGTCGGGGCGCACTGAAGCTTTCTTT.

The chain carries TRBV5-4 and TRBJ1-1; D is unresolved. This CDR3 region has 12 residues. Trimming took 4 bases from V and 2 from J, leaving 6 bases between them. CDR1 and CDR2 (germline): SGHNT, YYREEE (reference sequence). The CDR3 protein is CASSIYNTEAFF. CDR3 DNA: TGTGCCAGCAGCATATATAACACTGAAGCTTTCTTT.

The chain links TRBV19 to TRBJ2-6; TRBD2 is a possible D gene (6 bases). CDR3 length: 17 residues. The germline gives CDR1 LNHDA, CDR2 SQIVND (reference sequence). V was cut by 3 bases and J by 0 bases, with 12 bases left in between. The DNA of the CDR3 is TGTGCCAGTAGTATCAGCGGGCACCACTCTGGGGCCAACGTCCTGACTTTC. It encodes CASSISGHHSGANVLTF.

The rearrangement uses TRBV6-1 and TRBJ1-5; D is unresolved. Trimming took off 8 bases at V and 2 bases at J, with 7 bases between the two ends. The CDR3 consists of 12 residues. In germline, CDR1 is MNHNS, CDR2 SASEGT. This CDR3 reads CASQAGNQPQHF. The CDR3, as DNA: TGTGCCAGCCAGGCAGGCAATCAGCCCCAGCATTTT.

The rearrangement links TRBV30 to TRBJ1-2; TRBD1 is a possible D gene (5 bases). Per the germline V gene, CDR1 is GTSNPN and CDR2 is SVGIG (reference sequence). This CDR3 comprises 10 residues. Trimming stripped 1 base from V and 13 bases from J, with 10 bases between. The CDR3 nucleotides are TGTGCCTGGAGTGGAATAGGGGCCACCTTC. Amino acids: CAWSGIGATF.

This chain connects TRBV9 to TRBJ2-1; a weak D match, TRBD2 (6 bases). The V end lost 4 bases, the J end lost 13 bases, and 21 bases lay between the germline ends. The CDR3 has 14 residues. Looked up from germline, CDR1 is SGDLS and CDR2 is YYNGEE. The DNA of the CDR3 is TGTGCCAGCAGCTCACACCGGGAGAGTTCGTCCCAGTTCTTC. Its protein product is CASSSHRESSSQFF.

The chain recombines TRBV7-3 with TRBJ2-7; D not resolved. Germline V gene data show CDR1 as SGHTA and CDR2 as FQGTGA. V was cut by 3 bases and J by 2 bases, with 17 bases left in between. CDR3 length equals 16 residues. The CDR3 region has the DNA TGTGCCAGCAGCTTTTCCGAGGTATATACCGCCTACGAGCAGTACTTC. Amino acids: CASSFSEVYTAYEQYF.

The CDR3 protein is CASSFKGQGFAEAFF. CDR3 in DNA: TGTGCCAGCAGCTTCAAAGGTCAGGGGTTTGCTGAAGCTTTCTTT. This rearrangement joins TRBV5-4 to TRBJ1-1; possibly TRBD1 for D (6 bases). Trimming shortened V by 2 bases and J by 6 bases, and 17 bases separated the two germline ends. This CDR3 is 15 amino acids long. In germline, CDR1 is SGHNT, CDR2 YYREEE (reference sequence). The full variable domain, rest sourced from reference TRBV5-4 and TRBJ1-1, is ETGVTQSPTHLIKTRGQQVTLRCSSQSGHNTVSWYQQALGQGPQFIFQYYREEENGRGNFPPRFSGLQFPNYSSELNVNALELDDSALYLCASSFKGQGFAEAFFGQGTRLTVV.

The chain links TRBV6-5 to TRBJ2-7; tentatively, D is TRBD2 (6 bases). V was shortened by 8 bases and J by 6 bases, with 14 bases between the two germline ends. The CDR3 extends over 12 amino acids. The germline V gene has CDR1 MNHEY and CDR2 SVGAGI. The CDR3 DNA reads TGTGCCAGCTCCAGGACGCGGGGCGAGCAGTACTTC. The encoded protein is CASSRTRGEQYF.

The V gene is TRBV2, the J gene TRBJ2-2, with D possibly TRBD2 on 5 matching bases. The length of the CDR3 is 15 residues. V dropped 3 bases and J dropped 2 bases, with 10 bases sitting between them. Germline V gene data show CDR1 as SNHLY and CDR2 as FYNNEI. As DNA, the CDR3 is TGTGCCAGCAGTGAGAACGGGGTTAACACCGGGGAGCTGTTTTTT. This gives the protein CASSENGVNTGELFF.

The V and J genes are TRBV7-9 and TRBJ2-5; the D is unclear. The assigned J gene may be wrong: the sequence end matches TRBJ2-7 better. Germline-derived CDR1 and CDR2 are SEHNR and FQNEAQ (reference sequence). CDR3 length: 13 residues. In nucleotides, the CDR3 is TGTGCCAGCAGCCAAGTGAGCTCCTACGAGCAGTACTTC. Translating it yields CASSQVSSYEQYF.

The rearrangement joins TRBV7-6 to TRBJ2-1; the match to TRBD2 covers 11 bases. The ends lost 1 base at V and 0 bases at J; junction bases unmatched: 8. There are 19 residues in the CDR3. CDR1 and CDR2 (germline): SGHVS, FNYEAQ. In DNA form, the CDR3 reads TGTGCCAGCAGCTTAGAACTAGCGGGGGTCCTCAGCTCCTACAATGAGCAGTTCTTC. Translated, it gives CASSLELAGVLSSYNEQFF.

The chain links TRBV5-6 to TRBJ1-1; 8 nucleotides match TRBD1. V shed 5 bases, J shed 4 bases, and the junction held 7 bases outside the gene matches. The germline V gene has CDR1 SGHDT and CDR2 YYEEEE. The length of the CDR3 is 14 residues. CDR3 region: CASSPGGAGTEAFF. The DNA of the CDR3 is TGTGCCAGCAGTCCAGGGGGCGCGGGCACTGAAGCTTTCTTT.

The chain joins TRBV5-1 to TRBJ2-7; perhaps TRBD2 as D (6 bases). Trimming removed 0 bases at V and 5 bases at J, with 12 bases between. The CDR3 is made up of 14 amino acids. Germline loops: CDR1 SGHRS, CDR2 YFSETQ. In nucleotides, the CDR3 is TGCGCCAGCAGCTTGGGACTAGTGGCTGACGAGCAGTACTTC. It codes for CASSLGLVADEQYF.

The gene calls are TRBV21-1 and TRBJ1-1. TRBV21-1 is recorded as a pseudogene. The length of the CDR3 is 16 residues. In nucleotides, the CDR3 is TGTGCCAGCAGCAAAGGGAGGGGAGCAGTGAACACTGAAGCTTTCTTT. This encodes CASSKGRGAVNTEAFF.

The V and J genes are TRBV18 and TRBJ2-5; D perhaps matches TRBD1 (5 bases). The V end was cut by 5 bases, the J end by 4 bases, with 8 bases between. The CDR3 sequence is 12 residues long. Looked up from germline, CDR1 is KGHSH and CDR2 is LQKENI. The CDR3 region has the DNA TGTGCCAGCTCAGACAGTGGAGAGACCCAGTACTTC. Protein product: CASSDSGETQYF.

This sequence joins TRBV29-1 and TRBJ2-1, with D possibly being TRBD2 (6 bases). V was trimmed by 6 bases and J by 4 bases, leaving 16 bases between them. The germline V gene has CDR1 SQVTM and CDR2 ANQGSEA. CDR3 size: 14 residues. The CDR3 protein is CSVGSGVTYNEQFF. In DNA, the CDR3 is TGCAGCGTGGGATCGGGAGTTACGTACAATGAGCAGTTCTTC.

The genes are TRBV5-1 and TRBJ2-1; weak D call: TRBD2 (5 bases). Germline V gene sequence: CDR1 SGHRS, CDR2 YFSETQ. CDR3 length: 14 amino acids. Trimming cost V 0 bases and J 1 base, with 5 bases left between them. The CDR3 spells CASSLGESYNEQFF. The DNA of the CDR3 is TGCGCCAGCAGCTTGGGGGAGTCCTACAATGAGCAGTTCTTC.

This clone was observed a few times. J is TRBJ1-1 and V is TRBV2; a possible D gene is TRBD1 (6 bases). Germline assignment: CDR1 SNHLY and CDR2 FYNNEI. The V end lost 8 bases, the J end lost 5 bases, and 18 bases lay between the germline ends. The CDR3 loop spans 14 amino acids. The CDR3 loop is CASQQVGQITEAFF. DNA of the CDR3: TGTGCCAGCCAACAGGTCGGACAGATTACTGAAGCTTTCTTT.

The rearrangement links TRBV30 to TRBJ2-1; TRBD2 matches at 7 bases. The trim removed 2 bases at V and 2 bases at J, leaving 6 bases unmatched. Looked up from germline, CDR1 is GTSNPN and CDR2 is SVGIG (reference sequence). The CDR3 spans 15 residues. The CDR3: CAWSSLAVPYNEQFF. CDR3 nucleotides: TGTGCCTGGAGTTCTCTAGCGGTCCCCTACAATGAGCAGTTCTTC.

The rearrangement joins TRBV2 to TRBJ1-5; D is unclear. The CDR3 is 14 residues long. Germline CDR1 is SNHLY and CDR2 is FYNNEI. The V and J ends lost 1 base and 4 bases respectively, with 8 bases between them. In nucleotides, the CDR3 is TGTGCCAGCAGTGAAGGTTGGGAGAATCAGCCCCAGCATTTT. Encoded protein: CASSEGWENQPQHF.

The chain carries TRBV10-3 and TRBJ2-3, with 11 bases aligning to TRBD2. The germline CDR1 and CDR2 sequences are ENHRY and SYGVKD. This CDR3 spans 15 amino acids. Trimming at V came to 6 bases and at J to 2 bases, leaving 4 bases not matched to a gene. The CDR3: CAISAGLADTDTQYF. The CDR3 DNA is TGTGCCATCAGCGCGGGACTAGCGGACACAGATACGCAGTATTTT.

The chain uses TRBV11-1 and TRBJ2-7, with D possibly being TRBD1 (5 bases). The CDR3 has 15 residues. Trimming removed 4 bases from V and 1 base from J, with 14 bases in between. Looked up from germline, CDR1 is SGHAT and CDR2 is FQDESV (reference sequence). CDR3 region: CASSSGDRRSYEQYF. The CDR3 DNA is TGTGCCAGCAGCTCAGGAGACAGAAGGTCCTACGAGCAGTACTTC.